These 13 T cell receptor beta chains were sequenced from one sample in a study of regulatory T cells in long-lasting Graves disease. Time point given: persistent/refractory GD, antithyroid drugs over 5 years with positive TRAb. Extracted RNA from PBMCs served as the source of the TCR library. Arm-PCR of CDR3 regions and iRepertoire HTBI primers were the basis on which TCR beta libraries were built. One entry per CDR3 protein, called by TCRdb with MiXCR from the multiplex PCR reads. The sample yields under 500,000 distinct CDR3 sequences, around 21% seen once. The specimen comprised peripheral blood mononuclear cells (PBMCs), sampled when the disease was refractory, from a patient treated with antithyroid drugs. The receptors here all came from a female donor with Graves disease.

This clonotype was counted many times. The CDR3, as DNA: TGTGCCAGCAGCCCCGAAGACTATGGCTACACCTTC. This translates into CASSPEDYGYTF. The V gene is TRBV7-2, the J gene TRBJ1-2; the D is unclear. The length of the CDR3 is 12 residues. Trimming pared 5 bases from V and 3 bases from J, leaving 7 bases between. CDR1 and CDR2 from the germline V gene are SGHTA and FQGNSA.

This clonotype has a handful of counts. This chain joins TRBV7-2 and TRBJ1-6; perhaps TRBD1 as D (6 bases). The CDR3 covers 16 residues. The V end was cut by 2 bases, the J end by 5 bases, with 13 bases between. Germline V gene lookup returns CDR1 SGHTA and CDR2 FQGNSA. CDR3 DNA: TGTGCCAGCAGCTTAAGGGGGGCGGCGAATAATTCACCCCTCCACTTT. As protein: CASSLRGAANNSPLHF.

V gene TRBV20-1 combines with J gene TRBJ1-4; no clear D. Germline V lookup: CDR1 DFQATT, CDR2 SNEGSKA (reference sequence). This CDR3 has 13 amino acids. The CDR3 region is CTGQEDPNEKLFF. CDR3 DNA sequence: TGCACCGGTCAGGAGGACCCTAATGAAAAACTGTTTTTT.

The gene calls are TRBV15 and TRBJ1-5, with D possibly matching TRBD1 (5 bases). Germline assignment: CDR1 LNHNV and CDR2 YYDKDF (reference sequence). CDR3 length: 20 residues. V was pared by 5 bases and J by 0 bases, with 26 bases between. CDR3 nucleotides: TGTGCCACCAGCTCCCCCCGGGGCACCCAACCCGTATCTAGCAATCAGCCCCAGCATTTT. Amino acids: CATSSPRGTQPVSSNQPQHF.

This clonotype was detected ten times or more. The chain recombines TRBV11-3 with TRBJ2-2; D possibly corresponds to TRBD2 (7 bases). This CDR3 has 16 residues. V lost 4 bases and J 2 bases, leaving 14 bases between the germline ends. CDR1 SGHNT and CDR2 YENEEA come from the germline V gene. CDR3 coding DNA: TGTGCCAGCAGCTCCGAGGGGGGGTACAACACCGGGGAGCTGTTTTTT. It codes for CASSSEGGYNTGELFF.

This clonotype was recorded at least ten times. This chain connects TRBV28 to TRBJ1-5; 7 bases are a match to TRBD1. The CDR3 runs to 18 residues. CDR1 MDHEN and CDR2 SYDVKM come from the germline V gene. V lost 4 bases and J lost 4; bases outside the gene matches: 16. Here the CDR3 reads CASSSLSNRDSSNQPQHF. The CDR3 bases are TGTGCCAGCAGTTCCCTATCTAACCGGGACAGTTCTAATCAGCCCCAGCATTTT.

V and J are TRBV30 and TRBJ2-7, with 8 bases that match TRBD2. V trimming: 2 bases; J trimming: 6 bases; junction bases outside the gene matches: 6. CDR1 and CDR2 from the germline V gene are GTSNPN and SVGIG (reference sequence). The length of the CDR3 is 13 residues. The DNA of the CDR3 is TGTGCCTGGAGTCGGGGACTAGAGATCGAGCAGTACTTC. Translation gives CAWSRGLEIEQYF.

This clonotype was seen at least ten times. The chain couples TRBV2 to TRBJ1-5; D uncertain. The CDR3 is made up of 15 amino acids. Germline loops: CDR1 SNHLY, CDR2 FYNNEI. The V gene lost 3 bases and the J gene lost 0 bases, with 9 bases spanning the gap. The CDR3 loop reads CASSEGPDSNQPQHF. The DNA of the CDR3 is TGTGCCAGCAGTGAGGGTCCGGATAGCAATCAGCCCCAGCATTTT.

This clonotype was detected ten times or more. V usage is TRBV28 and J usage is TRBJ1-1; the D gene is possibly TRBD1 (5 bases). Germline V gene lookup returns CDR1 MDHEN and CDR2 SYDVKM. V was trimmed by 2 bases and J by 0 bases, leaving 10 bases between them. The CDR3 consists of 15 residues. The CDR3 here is CASSLRQTMNTEAFF. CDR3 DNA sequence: TGTGCCAGCAGTTTAAGACAGACCATGAACACTGAAGCTTTCTTT.

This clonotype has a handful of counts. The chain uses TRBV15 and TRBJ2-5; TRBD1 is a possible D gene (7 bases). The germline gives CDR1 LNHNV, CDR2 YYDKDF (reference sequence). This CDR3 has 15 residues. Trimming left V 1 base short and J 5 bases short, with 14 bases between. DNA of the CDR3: TGTGCCACCAGCAGAGTGATGTCAGGGGGGGAGACCCAGTACTTC. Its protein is CATSRVMSGGETQYF.

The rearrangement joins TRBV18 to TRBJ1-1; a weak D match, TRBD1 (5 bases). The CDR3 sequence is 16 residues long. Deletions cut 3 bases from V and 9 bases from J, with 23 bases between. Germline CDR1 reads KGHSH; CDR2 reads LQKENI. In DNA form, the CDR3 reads TGTGCCAGCTCACCCCAACTTGAACAGGTCCCAGCACAAGCTTTCTTT. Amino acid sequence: CASSPQLEQVPAQAFF.

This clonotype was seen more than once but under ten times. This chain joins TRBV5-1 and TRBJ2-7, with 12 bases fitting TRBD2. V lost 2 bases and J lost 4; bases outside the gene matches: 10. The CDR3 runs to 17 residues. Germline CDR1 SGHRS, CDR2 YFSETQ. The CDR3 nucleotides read TGCGCCAGCAGCTTAACCACTAGCGGGAGGCTAAAGTACGAGCAGTACTTC. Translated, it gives CASSLTTSGRLKYEQYF. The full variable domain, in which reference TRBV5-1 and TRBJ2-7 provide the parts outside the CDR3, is KAGVTQTPRYLIKTRGQQVTLSCSPISGHRSVSWYQQTPGQGLQFLFEYFSETQRNKGNFPGRFSGRQFSNSRSEMNVSTLELGDSALYLCASSLTTSGRLKYEQYFGPGTRLTVT.

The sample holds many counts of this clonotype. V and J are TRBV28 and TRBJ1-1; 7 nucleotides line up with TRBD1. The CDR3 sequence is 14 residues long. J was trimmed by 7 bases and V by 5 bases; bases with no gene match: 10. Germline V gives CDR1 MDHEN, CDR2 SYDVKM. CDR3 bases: TGTGCCAGCAGTAAGAGATTAGGGGGCTTTGAAGCTTTCTTT. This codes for CASSKRLGGFEAFF.